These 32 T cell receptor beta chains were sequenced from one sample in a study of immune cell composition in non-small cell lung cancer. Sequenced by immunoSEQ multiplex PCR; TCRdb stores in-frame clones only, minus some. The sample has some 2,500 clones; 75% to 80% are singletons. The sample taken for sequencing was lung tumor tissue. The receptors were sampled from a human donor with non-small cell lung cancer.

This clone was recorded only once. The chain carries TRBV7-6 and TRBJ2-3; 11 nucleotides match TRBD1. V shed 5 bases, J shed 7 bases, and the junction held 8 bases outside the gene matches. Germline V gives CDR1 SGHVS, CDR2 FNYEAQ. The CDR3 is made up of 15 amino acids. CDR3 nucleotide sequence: TGTGCCAGCAGCACCCGGACAGGGGGCGGAAATACGCAGTATTTT. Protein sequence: CASSTRTGGGNTQYF.

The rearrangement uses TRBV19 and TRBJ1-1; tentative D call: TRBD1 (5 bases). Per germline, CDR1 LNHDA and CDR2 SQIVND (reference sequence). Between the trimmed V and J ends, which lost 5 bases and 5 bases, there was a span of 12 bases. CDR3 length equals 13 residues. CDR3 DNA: TGTGCCAGTAGTCATCGGGAGGGGACTGAAGCTTTCTTT. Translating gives CASSHREGTEAFF.

CDR3 sequence reads: CASSLGQGSRYGYTF. The CDR3 DNA reads as TGTGCCAGCAGCTTAGGACAGGGTAGTCGGTATGGCTACACCTTC. This rearrangement joins TRBV7-9 to TRBJ1-2; 7 bases are shared with TRBD1. The CDR3 spans 15 residues. Germline CDR1 SEHNR, CDR2 FQNEAQ (reference sequence). With V trimmed by 1 base and J by 5 bases, 7 bases remained unmatched.

The CDR3 here is CAWSVLASSPQFF. DNA for the CDR3: TGTGCCTGGAGTGTATTAGCGTCTAGTCCCCAGTTCTTC. The chain combines TRBV30 with TRBJ2-1, with D perhaps TRBD2 (5 bases). Between the trimmed V and J ends, which lost 0 bases and 13 bases, there was a span of 16 bases. Germline CDR1 reads GTSNPN; CDR2 reads SVGIG (reference sequence). This CDR3 is 13 amino acids long.

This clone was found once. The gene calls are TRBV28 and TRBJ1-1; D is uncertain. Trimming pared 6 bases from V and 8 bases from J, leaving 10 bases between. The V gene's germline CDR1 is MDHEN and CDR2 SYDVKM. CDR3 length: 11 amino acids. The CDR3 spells CASSWEKEAFF. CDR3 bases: TGTGCCAGCAGCTGGGAGAAGGAAGCTTTCTTT.

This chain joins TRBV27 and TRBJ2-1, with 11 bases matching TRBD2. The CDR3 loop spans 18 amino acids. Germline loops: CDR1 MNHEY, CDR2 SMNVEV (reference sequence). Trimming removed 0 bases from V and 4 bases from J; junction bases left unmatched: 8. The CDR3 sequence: CASSLSETSGTAYNEQFF. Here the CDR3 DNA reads TGTGCCAGCAGTTTATCGGAGACTAGCGGGACCGCGTACAATGAGCAGTTCTTC.

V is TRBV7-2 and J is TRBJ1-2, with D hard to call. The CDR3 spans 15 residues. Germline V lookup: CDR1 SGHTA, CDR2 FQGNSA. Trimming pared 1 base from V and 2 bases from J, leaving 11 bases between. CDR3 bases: TGTGCCAGCAGCTTAGGGGGAGGCTGGAACTATGGCTACACCTTC. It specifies CASSLGGGWNYGYTF.

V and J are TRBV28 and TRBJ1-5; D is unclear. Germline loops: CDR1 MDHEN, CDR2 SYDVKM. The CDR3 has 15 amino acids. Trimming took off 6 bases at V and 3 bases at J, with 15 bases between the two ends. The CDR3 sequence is CASRRHPPSNQPQHF. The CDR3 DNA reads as TGTGCCAGCAGAAGACACCCCCCGTCCAATCAGCCCCAGCATTTT. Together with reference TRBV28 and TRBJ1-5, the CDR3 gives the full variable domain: DVKVTQSSRYLVKRTGEKVFLECVQDMDHENMFWYRQDPGLGLRLIYFSYDVKMKEKGDIPEGYSVSREKKERFSLILESASTNQTSMYLCASRRHPPSNQPQHFGDGTRLSIL.

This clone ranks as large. The CDR3 region is CASSIGGRVNTEAFF. Written as DNA, the CDR3 is TGTGCCAGTAGTATTGGGGGGAGGGTGAACACTGAAGCTTTCTTT. The chain combines TRBV19 with TRBJ1-1; D possibly corresponds to TRBD1 (5 bases). The ends were cut back, 3 bases at V and 0 bases at J, with 11 bases in the middle. CDR1 and CDR2 (germline): LNHDA, SQIVND (reference sequence). The CDR3 runs to 15 residues.

The CDR3 region is CASSLAPGGMETQYF. DNA for the CDR3: TGTGCCAGCAGCTTAGCCCCAGGGGGCATGGAGACCCAGTACTTC. The rearrangement links TRBV7-2 to TRBJ2-5; TRBD1 matches at 8 bases. Germline V gene data show CDR1 as SGHTA and CDR2 as FQGNSA. This CDR3 is built from 15 residues. The junction had 5 bases not matched to a gene; V was cut back by 0 bases and J by 5 bases.

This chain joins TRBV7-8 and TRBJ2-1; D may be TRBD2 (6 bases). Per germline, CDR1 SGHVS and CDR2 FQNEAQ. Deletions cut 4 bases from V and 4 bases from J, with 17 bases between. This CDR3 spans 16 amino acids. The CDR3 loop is CASSSYPLASYNEQFF. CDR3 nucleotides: TGTGCCAGCAGCTCTTATCCTCTAGCGTCGTACAATGAGCAGTTCTTC.

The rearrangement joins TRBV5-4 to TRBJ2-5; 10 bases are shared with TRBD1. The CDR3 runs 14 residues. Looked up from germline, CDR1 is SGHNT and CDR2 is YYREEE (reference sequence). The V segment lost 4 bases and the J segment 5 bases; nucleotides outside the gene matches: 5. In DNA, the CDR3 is TGTGCCAGCAGCACCGGGACAGGGGACGAGACCCAGTACTTC. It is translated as CASSTGTGDETQYF. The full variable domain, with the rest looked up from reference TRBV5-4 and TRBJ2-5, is ETGVTQSPTHLIKTRGQQVTLRCSSQSGHNTVSWYQQALGQGPQFIFQYYREEENGRGNFPPRFSGLQFPNYSSELNVNALELDDSALYLCASSTGTGDETQYFGPGTRLLVL.

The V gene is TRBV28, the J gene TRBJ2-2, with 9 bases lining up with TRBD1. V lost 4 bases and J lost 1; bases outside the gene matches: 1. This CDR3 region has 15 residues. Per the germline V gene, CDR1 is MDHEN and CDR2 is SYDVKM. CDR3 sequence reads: CASSWTGENTGELFF. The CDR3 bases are TGTGCCAGCAGTTGGACAGGGGAGAACACCGGGGAGCTGTTTTTT.

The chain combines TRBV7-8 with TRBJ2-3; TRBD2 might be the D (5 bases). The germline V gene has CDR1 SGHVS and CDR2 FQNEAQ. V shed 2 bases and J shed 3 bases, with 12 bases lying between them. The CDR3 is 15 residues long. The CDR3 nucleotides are TGTGCCAGCAGCTTAATGTCCGGAGGAACAGATACGCAGTATTTT. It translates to CASSLMSGGTDTQYF.

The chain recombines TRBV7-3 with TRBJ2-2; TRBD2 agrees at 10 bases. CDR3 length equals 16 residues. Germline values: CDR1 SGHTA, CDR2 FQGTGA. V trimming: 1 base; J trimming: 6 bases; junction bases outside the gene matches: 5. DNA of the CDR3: TGTGCCAGCAGCTTAAGAGCTAGCGGGGGCCCCGGGGAGCTGTTTTTT. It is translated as CASSLRASGGPGELFF.

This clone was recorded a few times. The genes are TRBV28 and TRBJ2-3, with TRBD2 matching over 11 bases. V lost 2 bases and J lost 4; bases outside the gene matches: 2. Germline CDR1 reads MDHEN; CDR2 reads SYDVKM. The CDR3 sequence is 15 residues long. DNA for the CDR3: TGTGCCAGCAGTTTAACTAGCGGGAGCGCAGATACGCAGTATTTT. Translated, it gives CASSLTSGSADTQYF.

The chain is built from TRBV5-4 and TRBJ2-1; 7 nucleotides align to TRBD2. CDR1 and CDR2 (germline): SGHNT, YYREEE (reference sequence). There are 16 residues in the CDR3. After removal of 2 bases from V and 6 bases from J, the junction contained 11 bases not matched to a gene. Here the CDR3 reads CASSFELGRAGNEQFF. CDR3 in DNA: TGTGCCAGCAGCTTTGAACTTGGGAGGGCGGGCAATGAGCAGTTCTTC.

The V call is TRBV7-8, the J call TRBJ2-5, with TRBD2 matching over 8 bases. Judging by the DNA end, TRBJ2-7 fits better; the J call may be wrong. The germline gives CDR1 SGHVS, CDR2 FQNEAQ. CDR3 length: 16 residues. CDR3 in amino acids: CASSLRGGGSAYEQYF. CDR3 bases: TGTGCCAGCAGCTTACGGGGGGGAGGGTCCGCCTACGAGCAGTACTTC.

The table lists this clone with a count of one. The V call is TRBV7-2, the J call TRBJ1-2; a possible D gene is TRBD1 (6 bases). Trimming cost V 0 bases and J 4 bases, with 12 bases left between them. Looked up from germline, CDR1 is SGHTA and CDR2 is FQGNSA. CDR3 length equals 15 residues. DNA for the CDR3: TGTGCCAGCAGCTTAGCGAGGGGGAGAAGCTATGGCTACACCTTC. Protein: CASSLARGRSYGYTF.

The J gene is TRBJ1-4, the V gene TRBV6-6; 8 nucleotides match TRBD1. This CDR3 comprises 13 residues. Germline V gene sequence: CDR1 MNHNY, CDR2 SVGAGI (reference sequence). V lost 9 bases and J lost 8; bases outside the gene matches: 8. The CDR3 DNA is TGTGCCAGTACAGGGGGGGTATGGGAAAAACTGTTTTTT. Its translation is CASTGGVWEKLFF.

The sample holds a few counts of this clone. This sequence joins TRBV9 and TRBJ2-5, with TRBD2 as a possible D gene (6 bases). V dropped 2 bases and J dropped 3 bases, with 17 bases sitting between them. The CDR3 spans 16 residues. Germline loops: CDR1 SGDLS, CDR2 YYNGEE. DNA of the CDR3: TGTGCCAGCAGCGTGAGCCCCTTCGGGGGAGAAGAGACCCAGTACTTC. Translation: CASSVSPFGGEETQYF.

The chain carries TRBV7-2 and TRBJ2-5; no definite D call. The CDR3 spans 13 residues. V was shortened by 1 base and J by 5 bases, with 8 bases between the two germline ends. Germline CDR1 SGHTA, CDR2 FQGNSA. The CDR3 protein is CASSLVVLETQYF. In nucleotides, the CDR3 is TGTGCCAGCAGCTTAGTAGTTCTGGAGACCCAGTACTTC. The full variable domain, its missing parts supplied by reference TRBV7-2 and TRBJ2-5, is GAGVSQSPSNKVTEKGKDVELRCDPISGHTALYWYRQSLGQGLEFLIYFQGNSAPDKSGLPSDRFSAERTGGSVSTLTIQRTQQEDSAVYLCASSLVVLETQYFGPGTRLLVL.

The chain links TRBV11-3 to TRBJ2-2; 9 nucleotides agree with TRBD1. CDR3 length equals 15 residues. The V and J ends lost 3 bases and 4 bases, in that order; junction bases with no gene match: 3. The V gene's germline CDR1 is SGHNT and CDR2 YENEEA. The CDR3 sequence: CASSLQQGATGELFF. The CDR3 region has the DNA TGTGCCAGCAGCTTGCAACAGGGGGCCACCGGGGAGCTGTTTTTT.

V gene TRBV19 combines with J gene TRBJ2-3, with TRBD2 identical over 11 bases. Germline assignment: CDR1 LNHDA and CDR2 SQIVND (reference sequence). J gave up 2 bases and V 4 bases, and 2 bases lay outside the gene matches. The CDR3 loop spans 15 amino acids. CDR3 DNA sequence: TGTGCCAGTAGTACGGGACTAGCGGCCACAGATACGCAGTATTTT. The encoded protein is CASSTGLAATDTQYF.

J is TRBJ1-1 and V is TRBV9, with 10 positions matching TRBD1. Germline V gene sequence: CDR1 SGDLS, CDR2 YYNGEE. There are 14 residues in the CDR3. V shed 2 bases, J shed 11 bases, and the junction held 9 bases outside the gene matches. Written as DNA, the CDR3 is TGTGCCAGCAGCGTTAGACCGGGACAGGGGAGGGCTTTCTTT. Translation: CASSVRPGQGRAFF. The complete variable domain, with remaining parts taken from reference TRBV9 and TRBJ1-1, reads DSGVTQTPKHLITATGQRVTLRCSPRSGDLSVYWYQQSLDQGLQFLIQYYNGEERAKGNILERFSAQQFPDLHSELNLSSLELGDSALYFCASSVRPGQGRAFFGQGTRLTVV.

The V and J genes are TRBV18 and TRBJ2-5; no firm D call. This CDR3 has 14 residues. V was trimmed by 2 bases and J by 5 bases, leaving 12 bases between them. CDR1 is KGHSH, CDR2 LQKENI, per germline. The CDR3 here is CASSPNQNRETQYF. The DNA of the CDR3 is TGTGCCAGCTCACCAAACCAAAACCGGGAGACCCAGTACTTC.

CDR3 sequence: CASSFVRTGTDTQYF. CDR3 bases: TGTGCCAGCAGTTTTGTCCGGACTGGCACAGATACGCAGTATTTT. This chain links TRBV28 with TRBJ2-3; maybe TRBD2 (5 bases). V was cut by 3 bases and J by 1 base, with 11 bases left in between. The CDR3 contains 15 residues. Germline V lookup: CDR1 MDHEN, CDR2 SYDVKM.

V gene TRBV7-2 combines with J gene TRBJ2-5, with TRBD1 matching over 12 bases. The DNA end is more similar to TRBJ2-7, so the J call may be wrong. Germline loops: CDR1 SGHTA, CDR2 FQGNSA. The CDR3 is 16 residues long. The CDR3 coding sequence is TGTGCCAGCAGCTTCTCCTCCGGGACAGGGGGCGACGAGCAGTACTTC. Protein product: CASSFSSGTGGDEQYF.

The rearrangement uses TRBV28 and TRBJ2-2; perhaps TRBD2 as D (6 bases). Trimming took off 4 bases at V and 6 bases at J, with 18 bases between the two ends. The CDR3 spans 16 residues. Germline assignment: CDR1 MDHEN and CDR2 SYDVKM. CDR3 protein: CASSSMGKAGSGELFF. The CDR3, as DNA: TGTGCCAGCAGTTCGATGGGGAAGGCGGGGTCCGGGGAGCTGTTTTTT.

The CDR3 sequence: CASSPGRGVSDTQYF. The CDR3 nucleotides read TGCGCCAGCAGCCCGGGCAGGGGTGTTTCAGATACGCAGTATTTT. The V gene is TRBV5-1, the J gene TRBJ2-3, with D maybe TRBD1 (6 bases). Germline CDR1 and CDR2: SGHRS and YFSETQ. This CDR3 spans 15 amino acids. V lost 4 bases and J lost 4, with 16 bases in between.

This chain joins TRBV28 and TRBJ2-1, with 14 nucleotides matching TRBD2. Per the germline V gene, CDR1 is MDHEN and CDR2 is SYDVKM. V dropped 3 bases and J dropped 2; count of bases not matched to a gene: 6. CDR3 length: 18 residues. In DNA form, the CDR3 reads TGTGCCAGCAGTTTTGGGACTAGCGGGAGAGGGGCCTACAATGAGCAGTTCTTC. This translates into CASSFGTSGRGAYNEQFF. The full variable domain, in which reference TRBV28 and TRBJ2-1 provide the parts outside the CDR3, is DVKVTQSSRYLVKRTGEKVFLECVQDMDHENMFWYRQDPGLGLRLIYFSYDVKMKEKGDIPEGYSVSREKKERFSLILESASTNQTSMYLCASSFGTSGRGAYNEQFFGPGTRLTVL.

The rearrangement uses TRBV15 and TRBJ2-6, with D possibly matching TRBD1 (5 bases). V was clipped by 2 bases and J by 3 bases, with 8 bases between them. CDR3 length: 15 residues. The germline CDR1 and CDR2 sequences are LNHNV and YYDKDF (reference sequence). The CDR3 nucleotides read TGTGCCACCAGCAGATGGGGCGGTGGGGCCAACGTCCTGACTTTC. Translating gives CATSRWGGGANVLTF.